The rows below give T cell receptor beta chains drawn from one sample of a study of cytomegalovirus exposure and HLA in healthy donors. Method: immunoSEQ multiplex PCR; TCRdb's copy keeps in-frame clones and lacks some. The repertoire holds 60,000 or so clones, around 75% seen once, with roughly 23% in the top ten. Sequenced input: PBMCs. These receptor sequences come from a woman aged 40 to 50 in good health and CMV-seropositive. CDR3s include the opening cysteine and the closing phenylalanine or tryptophan. The D gene is left open where the match is weak. Clone size, where shown, is once, few, many, or a class for clones that have expanded.

V: TRBV7-2
J: TRBJ2-3
size: NA
D: TRBD2
CDR3: CASSFPGAPGGDTQYF
DNA: TGTGCCAGCAGCTTCCCCGGGGCCCCGGGGGGAGATACGCAGTATTTT

V: TRBV5-6
J: TRBJ2-2
size: NA
D: TRBD1
CDR3: CASSLVGGENTGELFF
DNA: TGTGCCAGCAGCTTGGTAGGGGGCGAGAACACCGGGGAGCTGTTTTTT

V: TRBV7-9
J: TRBJ1-1
size: NA
D: TRBD1
CDR3: CASSYGQGMEAFF
DNA: TGTGCCAGCAGCTACGGACAGGGCATGGAAGCTTTCTTT

V: TRBV10-3
J: TRBJ1-1
size: NA
D: NA
CDR3: CAISDRGGTEAFF
DNA: TGTGCCATCAGTGACCGGGGAGGGACTGAAGCTTTCTTT

V: TRBV10-3
J: TRBJ1-6
size: few
D: TRBD1
CDR3: CAISTKPGQVQNSPLHF
DNA: TGTGCCATCAGTACCAAACCGGGACAGGTACAGAATTCACCCCTCCACTTT

V: TRBV30
J: TRBJ1-2
size: NA
D: TRBD1
CDR3: CAWDGTGVSYTF
DNA: TGTGCCTGGGACGGGACAGGGGTGAGCTACACCTTC

V: TRBV10-2
J: TRBJ1-4
size: NA
D: NA
CDR3: CASSPIAGKLFF
DNA: TGCGCCAGCAGTCCGATTGCGGGAAAACTGTTTTTT

V: TRBV4-1
J: TRBJ2-7
size: NA
D: NA
CDR3: CASSQDSPSPSYEQYF
DNA: TGCGCCAGCAGCCAAGATAGCCCTTCACCCTCCTACGAGCAGTACTTC

V: TRBV7-9
J: TRBJ1-2
size: few
D: TRBD1
CDR3: CASSPPGQLGYGYTF
DNA: TGTGCCAGCAGCCCGCCGGGACAGCTGGGCTATGGCTACACCTTC

V: TRBV2
J: TRBJ2-3
size: NA
D: TRBD2
CDR3: CASRESSGRADTRYF
DNA: TGTGCCAGCAGGGAATCTAGCGGTCGGGCGGATACGCGGTATTTT

V: TRBV29-1
J: TRBJ1-1
size: NA
D: NA
CDR3: CSVQGGGDTEAFF
DNA: TGCAGCGTCCAAGGAGGGGGGGACACTGAAGCTTTCTTT

V: TRBV19
J: TRBJ1-3
size: NA
D: NA
CDR3: CASSHTPSVSGNTIYF
DNA: TGTGCCAGTAGTCATACTCCCTCCGTCTCTGGAAACACCATATATTTT

V: TRBV9
J: TRBJ1-3
size: few
D: NA
CDR3: CASSPHGGNTIYF
DNA: TGTGCCAGCAGCCCTCACGGTGGAAACACCATATATTTT

V: TRBV6-5
J: TRBJ1-2
size: NA
D: NA
CDR3: CASTDFEAGYTF
DNA: TGTGCCAGCACCGACTTCGAGGCGGGCTACACCTTC

V: TRBV6-1
J: TRBJ2-3
size: NA
D: TRBD1
CDR3: CASRLRQGPDTQYF
DNA: TGTGCCAGCCGTCTTCGACAGGGACCAGATACGCAGTATTTT

V: TRBV5-6
J: TRBJ2-1
size: NA
D: NA
CDR3: CASSLHNEQFF
DNA: TGTGCCAGCAGCCTACACAATGAGCAGTTCTTC

V: TRBV4-3
J: TRBJ2-3
size: NA
D: NA
CDR3: CASSQETGSTDTQYF
DNA: TGCGCCAGCAGCCAAGAGACAGGTAGCACAGATACGCAGTATTTT

V: TRBV5-6
J: TRBJ1-2
size: few
D: NA
CDR3: CASSDLGGGYGYTF
DNA: TGTGCCAGCAGCGACCTCGGAGGTGGCTATGGCTACACCTTC

V: TRBV2
J: TRBJ2-3
size: NA
D: NA
CDR3: CASSAQTTDTQYF
DNA: TGTGCCAGCAGTGCACAGACCACAGATACGCAGTATTTT

V: TRBV10-3
J: TRBJ2-7
size: NA
D: TRBD1
CDR3: CAISGRTGGSPPEQYF
DNA: TGTGCCATCAGTGGTAGGACAGGGGGTTCCCCCCCCGAGCAGTACTTC

V: TRBV9
J: TRBJ2-3
size: NA
D: NA
CDR3: CASTERGGDTQYF
DNA: TGTGCCAGCACCGAAAGGGGGGGAGATACGCAGTATTTT

V: TRBV5-4
J: TRBJ2-2
size: few
D: TRBD2
CDR3: CASSLGGGGAGTGELFF
DNA: TGTGCCAGCAGCTTGGGGGGCGGGGGGGCCGGCACCGGGGAGCTGTTTTTT

V: TRBV20-1
J: TRBJ1-1
size: NA
D: NA
CDR3: CSASRGTEAFF
DNA: TGCAGTGCCTCGCGGGGCACTGAAGCTTTCTTT

V: TRBV14
J: TRBJ2-3
size: NA
D: TRBD1
CDR3: CASSQLGQGITDTQYF
DNA: TGTGCCAGCAGCCAACTGGGACAGGGGATCACAGATACGCAGTATTTT

V: TRBV6-5
J: TRBJ2-3
size: NA
D: NA
CDR3: CASSQGADTQYF
DNA: TGTGCCAGCAGCCAGGGTGCAGATACGCAGTATTTT

V: TRBV28
J: TRBJ1-4
size: NA
D: NA
CDR3: CASSSPAGRSEKLFF
DNA: TGTGCCAGCAGTTCCCCTGCGGGGAGGAGTGAAAAACTGTTTTTT

V: TRBV15
J: TRBJ2-6
size: NA
D: NA
CDR3: CATSRGGLSGANVLTF
DNA: TGTGCCACCAGCAGAGGCGGCCTCTCTGGGGCCAACGTCCTGACTTTC

V: TRBV6-1
J: TRBJ2-7
size: NA
D: TRBD1
CDR3: CASSRTGGSYEQYF
DNA: TGTGCCAGCAGCAGGACAGGGGGATCCTACGAGCAGTACTTC

V: TRBV5-8
J: TRBJ2-7
size: NA
D: TRBD2
CDR3: CASPKRRTSGGLGSYEQYF
DNA: TGTGCCAGCCCTAAGAGGAGAACTAGCGGGGGATTGGGGTCCTACGAGCAGTACTTC

V: TRBV30
J: TRBJ2-1
size: NA
D: NA
CDR3: CAWSDSFSYNEQFF
DNA: TGTGCCTGGAGCGACAGTTTCTCCTACAATGAGCAGTTCTTC

V: TRBV5-1
J: TRBJ1-1
size: NA
D: NA
CDR3: CASSLIGSENTEAFF
DNA: TGCGCCAGCAGCTTGATTGGCTCCGAGAACACTGAAGCTTTCTTT

V: TRBV7-2
J: TRBJ2-1
size: NA
D: TRBD1
CDR3: CASSGTGGWNEQFF
DNA: TGTGCCAGCAGTGGGACAGGGGGCTGGAATGAGCAGTTCTTC

V: TRBV5-6
J: TRBJ2-1
size: few
D: TRBD1
CDR3: CASSLRQGASYNEQFF
DNA: TGTGCCAGCAGCCTAAGACAGGGGGCTTCCTACAATGAGCAGTTCTTC

V: TRBV6-5
J: TRBJ1-1
size: NA
D: NA
CDR3: CASSLQGGTEAFF
DNA: TGTGCCAGCAGTCTACAGGGCGGCACTGAAGCTTTCTTT

V: TRBV20-1
J: TRBJ1-1
size: NA
D: NA
CDR3: CSARADKEAFF
DNA: TGCAGTGCTAGAGCGGACAAAGAAGCTTTCTTT

V: TRBV5-1
J: TRBJ2-7
size: NA
D: NA
CDR3: CASSFIGYQGSQSEQYF
DNA: TGCGCCAGCAGCTTTATAGGGTACCAGGGATCCCAATCCGAGCAGTACTTC

V: TRBV10-1
J: TRBJ1-2
size: NA
D: NA
CDR3: CASGRNGYTF
DNA: TGCGCCAGCGGGAGGAATGGCTACACCTTC

V: TRBV30
J: TRBJ2-7
size: NA
D: NA
CDR3: CAWGSSYEQYF
DNA: TGTGCCTGGGGCAGCTCCTACGAGCAGTACTTC

V: TRBV7-9
J: TRBJ2-2
size: few
D: NA
CDR3: CASSFGGVGTGELFF
DNA: TGTGCCAGCAGCTTCGGAGGGGTAGGGACCGGGGAGCTGTTTTTT

V: TRBV7-9
J: TRBJ2-6
size: NA
D: NA
CDR3: CASGGFSGANVLTF
DNA: TGTGCCAGCGGAGGGTTCTCTGGGGCCAACGTCCTGACTTTC

V: TRBV6-1
J: TRBJ1-1
size: NA
D: TRBD1
CDR3: CASTRTGLEAFF
DNA: TGTGCCAGCACCCGGACAGGTTTGGAAGCTTTCTTT

V: TRBV7-6
J: TRBJ2-3
size: NA
D: TRBD2
CDR3: CASSLAGGTDTQYF
DNA: TGTGCCAGCAGCTTGGCGGGGGGTACAGATACGCAGTATTTT

V: TRBV27
J: TRBJ1-2
size: NA
D: TRBD1
CDR3: CASSPQGGSYGYTF
DNA: TGTGCCAGCAGTCCTCAGGGGGGCAGCTATGGCTACACCTTC

V: TRBV7-8
J: TRBJ2-7
size: NA
D: NA
CDR3: CASNLPINIYEQYF
DNA: TGTGCCAGCAACCTACCTATAAATATCTACGAGCAGTACTTC